These 18 T cell receptor beta chains were sequenced from one sample in a study of T cells after yellow fever vaccination. TCRdb redid the calling of the 5' RACE reads with MiXCR, one entry per CDR3 protein. The table has 620,000 or so distinct CDR3 sequences, less than 20% seen once. This specimen was PBMCs, taken 5 days after the first yellow fever vaccination. The receptor source for this set is a man aged 18 to 29 who received the YFV17D yellow fever vaccine.

This clonotype was observed a handful of times. This chain's CDR3 is CASSPQGRGGTEAFF. CDR3 DNA: TGTGCCAGCAGCCCCCAGGGGAGGGGTGGCACTGAAGCTTTCTTT. The rearrangement joins TRBV7-3 to TRBJ1-1; possibly TRBD1 for D (6 bases). The V end was cut by 5 bases, the J end by 4 bases, with 17 bases between. CDR3 length: 15 amino acids. Germline-derived CDR1 and CDR2 are SGHTA and FQGTGA.

This clonotype was found many times. The V call is TRBV6-2 or TRBV6-3, the J call TRBJ1-6; D is unclear. Germline-derived CDR1 and CDR2 are MNHEY and SVGEGT. Trimming left V 2 bases short and J 12 bases short, with 8 bases between. This CDR3 has 12 residues. CDR3 protein: CASSYTAGPLHF. CDR3 DNA sequence: TGTGCCAGCAGTTACACCGCGGGACCCCTCCACTTT.

In its sample, this clonotype was seen a few times. V is TRBV27 and J is TRBJ1-5; maybe TRBD1 (5 bases). The germline V and J ends were trimmed by 4 bases and 3 bases, with 13 bases remaining between them. From germline, CDR1 is MNHEY and CDR2 SMNVEV (reference sequence). CDR3 length: 15 amino acids. The CDR3: CASSWGSGPNQPQHF. Here the CDR3 DNA reads TGTGCCAGCAGTTGGGGCAGCGGGCCCAATCAGCCCCAGCATTTT.

This clonotype showed up many times. The rearrangement links TRBV20-1 to TRBJ1-4; TRBD1 is a possible D gene (6 bases). The CDR3 is made up of 14 amino acids. CDR1 is DFQATT, CDR2 SNEGSKA, per germline (reference sequence). V was shortened by 5 bases and J by 1 base, with 11 bases between the two germline ends. In DNA, the CDR3 is TGCAGTGCTCTTACAGGGATAACTAATGAAAAACTGTTTTTT. This encodes CSALTGITNEKLFF.

This clonotype turned up a few times. This sequence joins TRBV7-2 and TRBJ2-5, with 7 bases fitting TRBD2. The CDR3 sequence is 13 residues long. Germline V gene data show CDR1 as SGHTA and CDR2 as FQGNSA. V lost 8 bases and J lost 3; bases outside the gene matches: 6. Here the CDR3 reads CASDAGVEETQYF. CDR3 bases: TGTGCCAGCGACGCGGGGGTCGAAGAGACCCAGTACTTC. Combining the CDR3 with reference TRBV7-2 and TRBJ2-5 gives the whole variable domain GAGVSQSPSNKVTEKGKDVELRCDPISGHTALYWYRQSLGQGLEFLIYFQGNSAPDKSGLPSDRFSAERTGGSVSTLTIQRTQQEDSAVYLCASDAGVEETQYFGPGTRLLVL.

This clonotype was counted only a few times. The rearrangement uses TRBV12-3 or TRBV12-4 and TRBJ2-2; unclear D gene. The CDR3 spans 13 residues. Trimming pared 6 bases from V and 7 bases from J, leaving 12 bases between. The CDR3, as DNA: TGTGCCAGCAGACCCCCGGGTTTCGGGGAGCTGTTTTTT. It codes for CASRPPGFGELFF.

This sequence joins TRBV7-9 and TRBJ2-6, with D perhaps TRBD1 or TRBD2 (5 bases each). The V end was cut by 11 bases, the J end by 2 bases, with 13 bases between. CDR1 is SEHNR and CDR2 is FQNEAQ in the germline V gene (reference sequence). CDR3 length equals 14 residues. CDR3 nucleotides: TGTGCCCCTTCTCGGGGCCCTGGGGCCAACGTCCTGACTTTC. Translation: CAPSRGPGANVLTF.

This clonotype was detected a few times. The rearrangement uses TRBV20-1 and TRBJ1-1, with D tentatively TRBD1 (6 bases). V was pared by 6 bases and J by 11 bases, with 22 bases between. This CDR3 spans 13 amino acids. Germline V gives CDR1 DFQATT, CDR2 SNEGSKA (reference sequence). CDR3: CSAEQGPPAFAFF. Here the CDR3 DNA reads TGCAGTGCCGAACAGGGTCCCCCGGCGTTTGCTTTCTTT.

This clonotype was counted a single time. This chain joins TRBV3-1 and TRBJ1-1; tentative D call: TRBD1 (6 bases). This CDR3 contains 14 residues. Trimming took off 4 bases at V and 4 bases at J, with 13 bases between the two ends. Germline loops: CDR1 LGHDT, CDR2 YNNKEL (reference sequence). This chain's CDR3 is CASSPAGARTEAFF. For the CDR3, the DNA is TGTGCCAGCAGCCCAGCGGGGGCTCGCACTGAAGCTTTCTTT.

This chain connects TRBV7-3 to TRBJ1-2, with D possibly being TRBD1 (5 bases). The CDR3 loop spans 13 amino acids. Germline CDR1 SGHTA, CDR2 FQGTGA. Trimming removed 4 bases at V and 5 bases at J, with 11 bases between. The CDR3 region has the DNA TGTGCCAGCAGCTCGACAGCATTTTATGGCTACACCTTC. This codes for CASSSTAFYGYTF. The entire variable domain, with the rest obtained from reference TRBV7-3 and TRBJ1-2, is as follows: GAGVSQTPSNKVTEKGKYVELRCDPISGHTALYWYRQSLGQGPEFLIYFQGTGAADDSGLPNDRFFAVRPEGSVSTLKIQRTERGDSAVYLCASSSTAFYGYTFGSGTRLTVV.

This chain joins TRBV2 and TRBJ2-3; D unclear. This CDR3 spans 14 amino acids. Trimming removed 8 bases from V and 2 bases from J, with 14 bases in between. Germline V gene lookup returns CDR1 SNHLY and CDR2 FYNNEI. In DNA form, the CDR3 reads TGTGCCAGCGGGCGCTCCGTCGACACAGATACGCAGTATTTT. It translates to CASGRSVDTDTQYF.

This clonotype was counted a few times. The chain couples TRBV7-2 to TRBJ2-1, with 7 bases matching TRBD1. Germline V gene data show CDR1 as SGHTA and CDR2 as FQGNSA. This CDR3 is 15 amino acids long. J lost 3 bases, V lost 3 bases, and 5 bases had no gene match. Written as DNA, the CDR3 is TGTGCCAGCAGCTTGAAGGGGGCGGTCTACAATGAGCAGTTCTTC. This encodes CASSLKGAVYNEQFF.

This rearrangement joins TRBV11-2 to TRBJ2-3, with D perhaps TRBD2 (5 bases). Germline CDR1 SGHAT, CDR2 FQNNGV. V was trimmed by 5 bases and J by 1 base, leaving 10 bases between them. This CDR3 spans 14 amino acids. This CDR3 reads CASSRLARTDTQYF. The CDR3 DNA follows: TGTGCCAGCAGCCGGCTAGCTCGCACAGATACGCAGTATTTT.

The table lists this clonotype with a few counts. The CDR3: CASSRGTAQETQYF. CDR3 nucleotides: TGCGCCAGCAGCCGCGGGACAGCCCAAGAGACCCAGTACTTC. The chain recombines TRBV5-1 with TRBJ2-5; D might be TRBD1 (7 bases). Trimming pared 4 bases from V and 1 base from J, leaving 11 bases between. CDR1 is SGHRS and CDR2 is YFSETQ in the germline V gene. The CDR3 consists of 14 residues.

This chain links TRBV6-1 with TRBJ2-1, with 8 bases identical to TRBD2. J gave up 7 bases and V 7 bases, and 18 bases lay outside the gene matches. The germline gives CDR1 MNHNS, CDR2 SASEGT. The CDR3 loop spans 17 amino acids. The CDR3 nucleotides are TGTGCCAGCATCCACGACTTCCAGCGGGGGAGATGGAATGAGCAGTTCTTC. Amino acid sequence: CASIHDFQRGRWNEQFF.

The rearrangement joins TRBV5-6 to TRBJ2-7; D may match TRBD1 or TRBD2 (5 bases each). The germline V gene encodes CDR1 SGHDT and CDR2 YYEEEE. V lost 2 bases to trimming and J lost 0 bases, with 15 bases between them. The CDR3 is 16 amino acids. The CDR3 loop reads CASSFSGRHFSYEQYF. CDR3 coding DNA: TGTGCCAGCAGCTTCTCGGGACGACACTTCTCCTACGAGCAGTACTTC. Complete variable domain (other parts from reference TRBV5-6 and TRBJ2-7): DAGVTQSPTHLIKTRGQQVTLRCSPKSGHDTVSWYQQALGQGPQFIFQYYEEEERQRGNFPDRFSGHQFPNYSSELNVNALLLGDSALYLCASSFSGRHFSYEQYFGPGTRLTVT.

The chain is built from TRBV7-9 and TRBJ2-7, with D tentatively TRBD1 (5 bases). Germline V gene lookup returns CDR1 SEHNR and CDR2 FQNEAQ (reference sequence). The length of the CDR3 is 14 residues. Trimming left V 5 bases short and J 4 bases short, with 15 bases between. In DNA, the CDR3 is TGTGCCAGCAGCCCAGCACAGGTTTGGTACGAGCAGTACTTC. Translating gives CASSPAQVWYEQYF.

The V call is TRBV29-1, the J call TRBJ2-5; TRBD1 might be the D (6 bases). Germline loops: CDR1 SQVTM, CDR2 ANQGSEA. There are 13 residues in the CDR3. V was pared by 3 bases and J by 1 base, with 9 bases between. The CDR3 region is CSVDKDSQETQYF. The CDR3 region has the DNA TGCAGCGTTGATAAGGACAGCCAAGAGACCCAGTACTTC.